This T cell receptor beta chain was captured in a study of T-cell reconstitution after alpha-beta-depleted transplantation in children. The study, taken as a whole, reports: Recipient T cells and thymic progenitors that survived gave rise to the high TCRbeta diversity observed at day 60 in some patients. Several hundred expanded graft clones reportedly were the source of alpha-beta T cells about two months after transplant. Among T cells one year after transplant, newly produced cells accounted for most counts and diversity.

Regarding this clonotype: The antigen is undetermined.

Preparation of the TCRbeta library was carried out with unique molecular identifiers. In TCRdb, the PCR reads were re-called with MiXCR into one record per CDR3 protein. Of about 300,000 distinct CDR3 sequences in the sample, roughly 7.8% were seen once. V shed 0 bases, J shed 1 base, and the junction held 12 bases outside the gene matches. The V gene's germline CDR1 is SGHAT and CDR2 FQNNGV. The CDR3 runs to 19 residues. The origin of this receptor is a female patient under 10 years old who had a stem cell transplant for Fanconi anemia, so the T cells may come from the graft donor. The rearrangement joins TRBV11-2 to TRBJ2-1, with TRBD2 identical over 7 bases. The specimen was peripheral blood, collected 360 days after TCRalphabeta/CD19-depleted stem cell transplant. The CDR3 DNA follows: TGTGCCAGCAGCTTAGATGGGACTACGAAGGCTCTTTCCTACAATGAGCAGTTCTTC. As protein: CASSLDGTTKALSYNEQFF.